A single sample is the source of the 9 T cell receptor beta chains below, sequenced in a study of OX40 agonist ivuxolimab in advanced cancers. Profiling relied on immunoSEQ multiplex PCR, and the TCRdb table lists in-frame clones only, not all of them. The sample has roughly 26,000 clones, around 90% seen once; the top ten hold just under 20%. Sequenced here: CD4+ or CD8+ T cells sorted from blood, sampled in a trial of the OX40 agonist ivuxolimab. The receptors were sampled from an adult with an advanced solid tumor such as melanoma, head and neck, liver or kidney cancer.

This rearrangement joins TRBV27 to TRBJ2-1; 8 nucleotides match TRBD1. J was trimmed by 6 bases and V by 6 bases; bases with no gene match: 10. The V gene's germline CDR1 is MNHEY and CDR2 SMNVEV (reference sequence). This CDR3 has 15 amino acids. CDR3 region: CASSPAPTGVNEQFF. CDR3 in DNA: TGTGCCAGCAGCCCAGCCCCGACAGGGGTCAATGAGCAGTTCTTC.

The V call is TRBV6-5, the J call TRBJ2-7; D possibly corresponds to TRBD2 (7 bases). The CDR3 is made up of 16 amino acids. Per germline, CDR1 MNHEY and CDR2 SVGAGI. V was pared by 0 bases and J by 2 bases, with 14 bases between. The CDR3 coding sequence is TGTGCCAGCAGTTACTCGACCGGGGGGCTCCCCTACGAGCAGTACTTC. This codes for CASSYSTGGLPYEQYF.

This clone was seen a single time. The chain is built from TRBV6-6 and TRBJ1-2; perhaps TRBD1 as D (6 bases). This CDR3 has 15 amino acids. Trimming took off 4 bases at V and 1 base at J, with 13 bases between the two ends. CDR1 is MNHNY, CDR2 SVGAGI, per germline (reference sequence). The CDR3 loop reads CASSFLQGRNYGYTF. Here the CDR3 DNA reads TGTGCCAGCAGTTTCCTACAGGGCCGTAACTATGGCTACACCTTC.

The genes are TRBV9 and TRBJ2-7, with D possibly TRBD2 on 5 matching bases. This CDR3 contains 13 residues. V was clipped by 3 bases and J by 6 bases, with 13 bases between them. Germline CDR1 reads SGDLS; CDR2 reads YYNGEE. The DNA for the CDR3 is TGTGCCAGCAGCGAGGGAAGAGGAGGCGAGCAGTACTTC. Amino acids: CASSEGRGGEQYF. Combining the CDR3 with reference TRBV9 and TRBJ2-7 gives the whole variable domain DSGVTQTPKHLITATGQRVTLRCSPRSGDLSVYWYQQSLDQGLQFLIQYYNGEERAKGNILERFSAQQFPDLHSELNLSSLELGDSALYFCASSEGRGGEQYFGPGTRLTVT.

This chain joins TRBV6-1 and TRBJ1-1; 8 nucleotides align to TRBD1. This CDR3 contains 15 residues. The trim removed 0 bases at V and 4 bases at J, leaving 4 bases unmatched. Germline CDR1 is MNHNS and CDR2 is SASEGT. The CDR3 sequence: CASSEARTGGTEAFF. Here the CDR3 DNA reads TGTGCCAGCAGTGAAGCTCGTACAGGGGGCACTGAAGCTTTCTTT.

The V gene is TRBV7-9, the J gene TRBJ1-2, with no clear D. The CDR3 sequence is 12 residues long. V was clipped by 1 base and J by 5 bases, with 5 bases between them. Germline CDR1 and CDR2: SEHNR and FQNEAQ (reference sequence). Here the CDR3 reads CASSLDTYGYTF. CDR3 nucleotides: TGTGCCAGCAGCTTAGATACATATGGCTACACCTTC.

The chain links TRBV27 to TRBJ2-1, with 7 bases matching TRBD2. Germline V gene lookup returns CDR1 MNHEY and CDR2 SMNVEV (reference sequence). The CDR3 sequence is 12 residues long. The V gene end was trimmed by 4 bases and the J gene end by 6 bases; junction bases not matched to a gene: 0. CDR3 nucleotides: TGTGCCAGCAGTTCGGGGGGCAATGAGCAGTTCTTC. Translating it yields CASSSGGNEQFF.

This clone appeared a single time. The J gene is TRBJ2-7, the V gene TRBV18; tentative D call: TRBD2 (5 bases). The V gene lost 5 bases and the J gene lost 5 bases, with 10 bases spanning the gap. This CDR3 is built from 12 residues. In germline, CDR1 is KGHSH, CDR2 LQKENI. The chain's CDR3 is CASSGLADEQYF. The CDR3 nucleotides are TGTGCCAGCTCAGGACTCGCGGACGAGCAGTACTTC.

The CDR3 region is CASAGNPSYNEQFF. As DNA, the CDR3 is TGTGCCAGCGCCGGGAACCCCTCCTACAATGAGCAGTTCTTC. The J gene is TRBJ2-1, the V gene TRBV27; tentatively, D is TRBD2 (5 bases). CDR1 is MNHEY, CDR2 SMNVEV, per germline (reference sequence). V was shortened by 8 bases and J by 0 bases, with 11 bases between the two germline ends. This CDR3 is 14 amino acids long.